The rows below give T cell receptor beta chains drawn from one sample of a study of a mutant IDH1 vaccine in newly diagnosed glioma. The protocol was immunoSEQ multiplex PCR, while the TCRdb copy is restricted to in-frame clones and leaves out a portion. This sample has around 56,000 clones, with approximately 91% found just once. The specimen comprised PBMCs, sampled from a glioma patient treated with radiotherapy, temozolomide or both. The receptors were sampled from a man aged 50 or older with glioma. CDR3s include the opening cysteine and the closing phenylalanine or tryptophan. A D gene is named only where the DNA matches it firmly. Clone size appears in some rows only: once, few, many, or a class for an expanded clone.

CDR3,DNA,size,D,V,J
CASSSFGTSASEQYF,TGTGCCAGCAGTTCCTTTGGGACTAGCGCTAGCGAGCAGTACTTC,-,TRBD2,TRBV27,TRBJ2-7
CASSLLLGGAPGNTIYF,TGTGCCAGCAGCCTCTTACTGGGTGGGGCCCCTGGAAACACCATATATTTT,-,-,TRBV4-2,TRBJ1-3
CASVAYDTQYF,TGTGCCAGCGTCGCATATGATACGCAGTATTTT,-,-,TRBV7-2,TRBJ2-3
CASSQGVGVTDTQYF,TGCGCCAGCAGCCAAGGGGTGGGGGTCACAGATACGCAGTATTTT,-,-,TRBV4-3,TRBJ2-3
CASRPGAGSGNTIYF,TGTGCCAGCAGGCCGGGGGCAGGCTCTGGAAACACCATATATTTT,-,-,TRBV6-1,TRBJ1-3
CSVDPMDTEAFF,TGCAGCGTTGATCCGATGGACACTGAAGCTTTCTTT,-,-,TRBV29-1,TRBJ1-1
CASTGAGTAQETQYF,TGCGCCAGCACCGGAGCGGGGACCGCTCAAGAGACCCAGTACTTC,-,TRBD2,TRBV10-2,TRBJ2-5
CASSLVGPAETGELFF,TGCGCCAGCAGCTTGGTAGGGCCGGCGGAAACCGGGGAGCTGTTTTTT,-,-,TRBV5-1,TRBJ2-2
CSVEDLQGPSTGELFF,TGCAGCGTTGAAGATCTTCAGGGACCTTCGACCGGGGAGCTGTTTTTT,once,-,TRBV29-1,TRBJ2-2
CASSYKGSDGYTF,TGTGCCAGCAGCTACAAGGGCTCAGACGGCTACACCTTC,-,-,TRBV7-9,TRBJ1-2
CASSDWDTQYF,TGCGCCAGCAGTGATTGGGATACGCAGTATTTT,-,-,TRBV5-1,TRBJ2-3
CASIGQGARGYGYTF,TGTGCCAGTATAGGGCAGGGGGCGCGCGGCTATGGCTACACCTTC,-,TRBD1,TRBV19,TRBJ1-2
CASSQEGRPNTEAFF,TGCGCCAGCAGCCAAGAAGGACGGCCTAACACTGAAGCTTTCTTT,-,-,TRBV4-1,TRBJ1-1
CASSWTPPQPQHF,TGTGCCAGCAGTTGGACCCCTCCTCAGCCCCAGCATTTT,-,-,TRBV28,TRBJ1-5
CASSQAPGNYEQYF,TGTGCCAGCAGCCAGGCTCCCGGAAACTACGAGCAGTACTTC,-,-,TRBV4-2,TRBJ2-7
CASSLGMSVGGESANEKLFF,TGCGCCAGCAGCTTGGGAATGTCGGTAGGAGGAGAGTCAGCTAATGAAAAACTGTTTTTT,-,-,TRBV5-1,TRBJ1-4
CASSLERLEQETQYF,TGCGCCAGCAGCTTGGAGCGGCTAGAACAGGAGACCCAGTACTTC,-,-,TRBV5-1,TRBJ2-5
CASSPRDSVYEQYF,TGTGCCAGCAGTCCCCGGGACAGTGTCTACGAGCAGTACTTC,-,TRBD1,TRBV28,TRBJ2-7
CASSFIDRGSYEQYF,TGTGCCAGCAGTTTTATCGACCGAGGGTCTTACGAGCAGTACTTC,-,-,TRBV28,TRBJ2-7
CASSARATNEKLFF,TGTGCCAGCAGCGCCAGGGCAACTAATGAAAAACTGTTTTTT,-,-,TRBV9,TRBJ1-4
CASSRPGTEAFF,TGTGCCAGTAGCAGGCCGGGGACTGAAGCTTTCTTT,-,-,TRBV19,TRBJ1-1
CASSLGPVYGYTF,TGCGCCAGCAGCCTTGGACCGGTCTATGGCTACACCTTC,-,-,TRBV5-1,TRBJ1-2
CASSPGQENSPLHF,TGCGCCAGCAGCCCGGGACAGGAGAATTCACCCCTCCACTTT,-,TRBD1,TRBV5-1,TRBJ1-6
CASHKGDNNSPLHF,TGCGCCAGCCACAAGGGGGACAATAATTCACCCCTCCACTTT,-,-,TRBV5-1,TRBJ1-6
CASSSTGTGENIQYF,TGCGCCAGCAGCAGCACCGGGACAGGAGAAAACATTCAGTACTTC,-,TRBD1,TRBV5-1,TRBJ2-4
CASSTTGPAYF,TGTGCCAGCAGTACAACAGGTCCCGCGTACTTC,-,-,TRBV6-5,TRBJ2-7
CASSQGPQGYEQYF,TGCGCCAGCAGCCAAGGACCCCAGGGCTACGAGCAGTACTTC,-,-,TRBV4-1,TRBJ2-7
CASSSTGGWADTQYF,TGTGCCAGCAGTTCGACAGGGGGGTGGGCAGATACGCAGTATTTT,once,TRBD1,TRBV27,TRBJ2-3
CACRTGVNQPQHF,TGTGCTTGCAGGACAGGGGTCAATCAGCCCCAGCATTTT,-,TRBD1,TRBV30,TRBJ1-5
CASTNSNQPQHF,TGTGCCAGTACCAATAGCAATCAGCCCCAGCATTTT,few,-,TRBV19,TRBJ1-5
CASSYDGAYNEQFF,TGTGCCAGCAGCTATGACGGGGCCTACAATGAGCAGTTCTTC,-,-,TRBV7-6,TRBJ2-1
CASSFSLQGLGEQYF,TGTGCCAGCAGCTTCTCCCTACAGGGTCTGGGCGAGCAGTACTTC,-,-,TRBV5-4,TRBJ2-7
CASSTGTGASYEQYF,TGCGCCAGCAGCACCGGGACAGGGGCCTCCTACGAGCAGTACTTC,-,TRBD1,TRBV10-2,TRBJ2-7
CASSPLRLAPLQYF,TGTGCCAGCAGTCCCCTACGACTAGCTCCTTTGCAGTATTTT,once,TRBD2,TRBV6-5,TRBJ2-3
CASSLGEGGYTF,TGTGCCAGCAGCTTAGGGGAGGGTGGCTACACCTTC,-,-,TRBV7-8,TRBJ1-2
CAISDLGLTEAFF,TGTGCCATCAGTGACCTGGGACTCACTGAAGCTTTCTTT,-,-,TRBV10-3,TRBJ1-1
CARDRPYRYGYTF,TGTGCCAGAGACAGGCCCTACCGCTATGGCTACACCTTC,-,-,TRBV30,TRBJ1-2
CASSLLQSQPQHF,TGTGCCAGCAGTTTACTCCAGTCTCAGCCCCAGCATTTT,-,-,TRBV27,TRBJ1-5
CASSPQTGPYGYTF,TGTGCCAGCAGCCCACAGACAGGTCCTTATGGCTACACCTTC,once,-,TRBV11-2,TRBJ1-2
CASSLTSATPDTQYF,TGTGCCAGCAGCTTGACTAGCGCTACCCCGGATACGCAGTATTTT,-,TRBD2,TRBV9,TRBJ2-3
CASSLRTLGGNQPQHF,TGTGCCAGCAGCTTGCGAACTCTTGGCGGCAATCAGCCCCAGCATTTT,-,-,TRBV5-6,TRBJ1-5
CASSQTGAALQETQYF,TGTGCCAGCAGCCAGACAGGGGCGGCATTACAAGAGACCCAGTACTTC,-,TRBD1,TRBV4-2,TRBJ2-5
CASIRDKGDYEQYF,TGTGCCAGCATACGGGACAAGGGAGACTACGAGCAGTACTTC,-,-,TRBV6-1,TRBJ2-7
CASSGTASYGYTF,TGTGCCAGCAGCGGGACCGCCAGCTATGGCTACACCTTC,-,-,TRBV9,TRBJ1-2
CASNTRSRRGAAFF,TGTGCCAGCAACACACGGTCCCGCAGGGGTGCAGCTTTCTTT,-,-,TRBV27,TRBJ1-1
CATSPQGPMAGELFF,TGCGCCACCTCCCCCCAGGGTCCGATGGCCGGGGAGCTGTTTTTT,-,-,TRBV4-3,TRBJ2-2
CASSAHTGELFF,TGTGCCAGCAGCGCCCATACCGGGGAGCTGTTTTTT,-,-,TRBV9,TRBJ2-2
CASSQDLRTGVREQYF,TGCGCCAGCAGCCAAGATCTACGGACAGGGGTGCGCGAGCAGTACTTC,-,TRBD1,TRBV4-3,TRBJ2-7
CATSRAPGLVTDTQYF,TGTGCCACCAGCAGAGCTCCGGGACTTGTCACAGATACGCAGTATTTT,-,-,TRBV15,TRBJ2-3
CASSTPGTSSCEQYF,TGTGCCAGCAGTACCCCAGGGACTAGCTCCTGCGAGCAGTACTTC,-,TRBD2,TRBV28,TRBJ2-7
CASSLGLATSYNEQFF,TGTGCCAGCAGCTTAGGGCTAGCGACCTCCTACAATGAGCAGTTCTTC,-,-,TRBV7-6,TRBJ2-1
CASSRERGDYNEQFF,TGTGCCAGCAGCCGCGAGCGGGGGGACTACAATGAGCAGTTCTTC,-,TRBD2,TRBV7-8,TRBJ2-1
CASSYGGYNEQFF,TGTGCCAGCAGTTACGGCGGCTACAATGAGCAGTTCTTC,-,-,TRBV6-5,TRBJ2-1
CASSLLPRVNTEAFF,TGTGCCAGCAGCCTCCTCCCGCGGGTGAACACTGAAGCTTTCTTT,-,-,TRBV5-5,TRBJ1-1
CASSHTREPYEQYF,TGTGCCAGCAGTCACACCAGGGAACCCTACGAGCAGTACTTC,-,-,TRBV6-5,TRBJ2-7
CASRMDRQETQYF,TGTGCCAGCAGAATGGACAGGCAAGAGACCCAGTACTTC,once,TRBD1,TRBV2,TRBJ2-5
CASSRTGRNIQYF,TGTGCCAGCAGCCGGACAGGGCGGAACATTCAGTACTTC,-,TRBD1,TRBV6-5,TRBJ2-4